A selection of T cell receptor beta chains follows, all from one sample in a study of regulatory T cells in long-lasting Graves disease. TCRdb reprocessed the multiplex PCR reads with MiXCR, giving one entry per CDR3 protein. The data show hundreds of thousands of distinct CDR3 sequences, 15% to 20% seen once. This sample was also put to use in a study of T cells in Graves' hyperthyroidism and ophthalmopathy.

The starting material was peripheral blood mononuclear cells (PBMCs), obtained at new diagnosis, from a patient treated with antithyroid drugs. The receptors were gathered from a woman in her twenties or thirties with Graves disease. The CDR3 runs from the conserved cysteine through the conserved F or W. A D gene is named only where the DNA matches it firmly. Clone size, where shown, is once, few, many, or a class for clones that have expanded.

D,J,V,size,DNA,CDR3
TRBD2,TRBJ2-7,TRBV28,many,TGTGCCAGCAGTTTGACAGCGGGAGGGCCTGGCGAGCAGTACTTC,CASSLTAGGPGEQYF
NA,TRBJ2-1,TRBV6-1,many,TGTGCCAGCAGTAACGGGGTTAGCTCCTACAATGAGCAGTTCTTC,CASSNGVSSYNEQFF
TRBD1,TRBJ2-7,TRBV28,NA,TGTGCCAGCAGTGTATCCGGGACAGGGCCCCCCTACGAGCAGTACTTC,CASSVSGTGPPYEQYF
TRBD2,TRBJ2-7,TRBV20-1,many,TGCAGTGCTAGATCTGGGATAGCGGGAACTTACGAGCAGTACTTC,CSARSGIAGTYEQYF
NA,TRBJ2-2,TRBV5-1,NA,TGCGCCAGCAGCTTGTCGGGGGCGGACACCGGGAAGCTGTTTTTT,CASSLSGADTGKLFF
NA,TRBJ2-1,TRBV7-9,many,TGTGCCAGCAGCTTAGGGAGCGGGCGAGCCTACAATGAGCAGTTCTTC,CASSLGSGRAYNEQFF
NA,TRBJ1-5,TRBV27,NA,TGTGCCAGCAGTTTAGGCGAGGCTCAGCCCCAGCATTTT,CASSLGEAQPQHF
NA,TRBJ1-2,TRBV7-2,many,TGTGCCAGCAGCCGACAGAGTGAAGCTAACTATGGCTACACCTTC,CASSRQSEANYGYTF
TRBD2,TRBJ2-7,TRBV7-2,many,TGTGCCAGCAGCTCCGTTCCCGGGACTAGCGGGGGACACCAGCAACACTTC,CASSSVPGTSGGHQQHF
NA,TRBJ1-5,TRBV20-1,few,TGCAGTGCTGGACGGGGTGGTCAGCCCCAGCATTTT,CSAGRGGQPQHF
NA,TRBJ2-1,TRBV12-5,many,TGTGCTAGTGCCCTGAGCGGCGCCAATTACAATGAGCAGTTCTTC,CASALSGANYNEQFF
NA,TRBJ2-3,TRBV27,few,TGTGCCAGCAGTTTAGGACACCCCACAGATACGCAGTATTTT,CASSLGHPTDTQYF
NA,TRBJ2-2,TRBV20-1,few,TGCAGTGCTAGTGACATGAACACCGGGGAGCTGTTTTTT,CSASDMNTGELFF
NA,TRBJ2-3,TRBV2,few,TGTGCCAGCGGCCGACAGCGTCCTCGCCAGTATTTT,CASGRQRPRQYF
TRBD2,TRBJ2-5,TRBV3-1,NA,TGTGCCAGCAGCCAAGATAGTACGGGACTAGGGACCCAGTACTTC,CASSQDSTGLGTQYF
TRBD2,TRBJ2-7,TRBV10-3,many,TGTGCCATTTGGGACTACCCCCACGAGCAGTACTTC,CAIWDYPHEQYF
NA,TRBJ2-7,TRBV10-3,many,TGTGCCATCTGCGAGGCAGGGAAGAACGAGCAGTACTTC,CAICEAGKNEQYF
NA,TRBJ2-1,TRBV29-1,NA,TGCAGCGTTGATGCCGGGACCAATGAGCAGTTCTTC,CSVDAGTNEQFF
TRBD1,TRBJ2-2,TRBV7-3,many,TGTGCCAGCAGTTCACAGGGGGTGGGCACCGGGGAGCTGTTTTTT,CASSSQGVGTGELFF
TRBD2,TRBJ2-3,TRBV28,many,TGTGCCAGCAGTTTATTCGGACTAGCGGGAGGGGGCGCAGATACGCAGTATTTT,CASSLFGLAGGGADTQYF
NA,TRBJ1-3,TRBV28,few,TGTGCCAGCAGTTTGACCCGCCTAAAGGAGAAGGGAAACACCATATATTTT,CASSLTRLKEKGNTIYF
NA,TRBJ1-5,TRBV5-1,NA,TGCGCCAGCAGCTTGGAAAGGGGTGACGATCAGCCCCAGCATTTT,CASSLERGDDQPQHF
NA,TRBJ1-2,TRBV20-1,NA,TGCAGTGCTAGAGTCCACAGGGAGATGGGGGGCTACACCTTC,CSARVHREMGGYTF
NA,TRBJ2-3,TRBV10-3,few,TGTGCCATGGGACCTAGCACAGATACGCAGTATTTT,CAMGPSTDTQYF
TRBD1,TRBJ2-3,TRBV28,few,TGTGCCAGCAGTTTCCGGGACAGGCGCACAGATACGCAGTATTTT,CASSFRDRRTDTQYF
NA,TRBJ1-4,TRBV27,few,TGTGCCAGCAGTTTATTCCCGGGCGCAACTAATGAAAAACTGTTTTTT,CASSLFPGATNEKLFF
TRBD1,TRBJ1-5,TRBV6-2/TRBV6-3,few,TGTGCCAGCAGATTGGACAGGGCTCAGCCCCAGCATTTT,CASRLDRAQPQHF
TRBD1,TRBJ2-2,TRBV28,many,TGTGCCAGCAGCCCAAGGGATGTTGACAGGGCTGGCGGGGAGCTGTTTTTT,CASSPRDVDRAGGELFF
NA,TRBJ1-2,TRBV29-1,NA,TGCAGCGTTACCGGGACATCCCCGTATGGCTACACCTTC,CSVTGTSPYGYTF
NA,TRBJ2-1,TRBV29-1,NA,TGCAGCGTCCGATGGGACCCTGCCTACAATGAGCAGTTCTTC,CSVRWDPAYNEQFF
NA,TRBJ1-1,TRBV27,many,TGTGCCAGCAGTTCCTCCTCAGCGGGCACTGAAGCTTTCTTT,CASSSSSAGTEAFF
NA,TRBJ1-2,TRBV27,NA,TGTGCCAGCAGTTTATCAAACGGACAGCGTCGAACCTTC,CASSLSNGQRRTF
NA,TRBJ2-7,TRBV11-2,NA,TGTGCCAGCAGCTTATGGGACCGAGCCCCCGAGCAGTACTTC,CASSLWDRAPEQYF
NA,TRBJ2-7,TRBV5-1,NA,TGCGCCAGCAGTTTGTCTCCGGGGTGGCAAGCCACCTACGAGCAGTACTTC,CASSLSPGWQATYEQYF
TRBD1,TRBJ1-1,TRBV6-1,many,TGTGCCAGTTCGGGACAGTCTCTTTTTGAAGCTGAAGCTTTCTTT,CASSGQSLFEAEAFF
NA,TRBJ2-2,TRBV5-1,few,TGCGCCAGCAGTTCTGACTTCGGACTACTAACCGGGGAGCTGTTTTTT,CASSSDFGLLTGELFF
TRBD1,TRBJ1-5,TRBV18,NA,TGTGCCAGCTCACTGAAGCCGGGACAGCCTAATCAGCCCCAGCATTTT,CASSLKPGQPNQPQHF
TRBD1,TRBJ2-7,TRBV5-1,few,TGCGCCAGCAGCTTGGAACAGGGGACCTCCCACGAGCAGTACTTC,CASSLEQGTSHEQYF
NA,TRBJ2-7,TRBV2,NA,TGTGTCAGCAGAGGGCAGGGAAACGAGCAGTACTTC,CVSRGQGNEQYF
TRBD1,TRBJ1-6,TRBV7-8,NA,TGTGCCAGCTTTCCCGGGACAGCTAATTCACCCCTCCACTTT,CASFPGTANSPLHF
NA,TRBJ1-4,TRBV18,many,TGTGCCAGCTCACCTAGGGCAGATAATGAAAAACTGTTTTTT,CASSPRADNEKLFF
NA,TRBJ2-2,TRBV7-3,many,TGTGCCAGCAGCTTATCCCCCGGTTTTGGCCTCACCGGGGAGCTGTTTTTT,CASSLSPGFGLTGELFF
NA,TRBJ2-1,TRBV7-9,few,TGTGCCAGCAGCTTAGGAGGGCGGTGGCAGTTCTTC,CASSLGGRWQFF
NA,TRBJ2-7,TRBV19,NA,TGTGCCAGTAGTATTAATTACGAGCAGTACTTC,CASSINYEQYF
NA,TRBJ1-4,TRBV28,many,TGTGCCAGCAGGGACAGAAGAGGACTGTTTTTT,CASRDRRGLFF